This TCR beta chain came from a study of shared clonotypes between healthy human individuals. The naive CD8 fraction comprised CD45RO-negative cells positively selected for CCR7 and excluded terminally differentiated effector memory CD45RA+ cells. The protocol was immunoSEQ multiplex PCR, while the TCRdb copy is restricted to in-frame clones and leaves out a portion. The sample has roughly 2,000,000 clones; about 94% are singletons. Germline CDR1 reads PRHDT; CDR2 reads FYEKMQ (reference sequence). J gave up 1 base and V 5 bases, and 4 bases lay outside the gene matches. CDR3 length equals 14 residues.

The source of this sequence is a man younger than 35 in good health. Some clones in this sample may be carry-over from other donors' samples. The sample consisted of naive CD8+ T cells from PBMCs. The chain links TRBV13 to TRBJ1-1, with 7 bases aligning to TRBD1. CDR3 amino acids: CASSPGTENTEAFF. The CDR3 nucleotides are TGTGCCAGCAGCCCCGGGACAGAGAACACTGAAGCTTTCTTT.